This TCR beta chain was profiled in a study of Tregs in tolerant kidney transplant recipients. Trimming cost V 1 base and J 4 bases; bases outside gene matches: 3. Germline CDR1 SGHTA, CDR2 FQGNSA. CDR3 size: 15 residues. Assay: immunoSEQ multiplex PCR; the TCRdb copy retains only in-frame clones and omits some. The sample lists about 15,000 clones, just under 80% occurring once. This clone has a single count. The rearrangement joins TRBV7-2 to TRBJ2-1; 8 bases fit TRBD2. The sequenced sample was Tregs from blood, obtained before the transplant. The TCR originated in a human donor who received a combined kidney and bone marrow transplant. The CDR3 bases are TGTGCCAGCAGCTTAGTACCGGGGGGGTACAATGAGCAGTTCTTC. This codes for CASSLVPGGYNEQFF.